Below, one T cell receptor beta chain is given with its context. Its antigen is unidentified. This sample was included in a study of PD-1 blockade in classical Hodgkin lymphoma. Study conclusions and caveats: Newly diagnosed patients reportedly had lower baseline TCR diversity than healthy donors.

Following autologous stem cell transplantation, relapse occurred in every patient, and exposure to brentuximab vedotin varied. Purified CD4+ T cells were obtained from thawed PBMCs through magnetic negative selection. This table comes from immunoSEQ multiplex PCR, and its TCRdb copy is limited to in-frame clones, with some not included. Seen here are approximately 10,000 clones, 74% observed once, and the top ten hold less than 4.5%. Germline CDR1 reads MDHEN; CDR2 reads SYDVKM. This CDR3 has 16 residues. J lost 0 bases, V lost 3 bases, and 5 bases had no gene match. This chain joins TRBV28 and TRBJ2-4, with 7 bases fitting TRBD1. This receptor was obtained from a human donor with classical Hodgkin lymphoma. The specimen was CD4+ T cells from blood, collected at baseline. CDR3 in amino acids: CASSFGTVLAKNIQYF. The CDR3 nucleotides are TGTGCCAGCAGTTTCGGGACAGTTCTAGCCAAAAACATTCAGTACTTC.